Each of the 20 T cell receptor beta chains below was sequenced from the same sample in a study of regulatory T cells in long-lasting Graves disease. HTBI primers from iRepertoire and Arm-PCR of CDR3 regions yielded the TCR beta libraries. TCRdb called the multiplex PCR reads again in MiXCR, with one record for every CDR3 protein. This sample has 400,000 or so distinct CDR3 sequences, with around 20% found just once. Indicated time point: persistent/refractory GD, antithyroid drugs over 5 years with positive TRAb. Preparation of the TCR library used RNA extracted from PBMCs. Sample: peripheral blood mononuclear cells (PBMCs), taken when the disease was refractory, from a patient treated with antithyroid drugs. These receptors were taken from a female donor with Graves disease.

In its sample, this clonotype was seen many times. CDR3 region: CASSQVRREETQYF. CDR3 in DNA: TGTGCCAGCAGCCAAGTAAGGCGGGAAGAGACCCAGTACTTC. The chain links TRBV3-1 to TRBJ2-5, with D perhaps TRBD2 (5 bases). The CDR3 is 14 amino acids. The germline CDR1 and CDR2 sequences are LGHDT and YNNKEL (reference sequence). Trimming shortened V by 1 base and J by 3 bases, and 9 bases separated the two germline ends.

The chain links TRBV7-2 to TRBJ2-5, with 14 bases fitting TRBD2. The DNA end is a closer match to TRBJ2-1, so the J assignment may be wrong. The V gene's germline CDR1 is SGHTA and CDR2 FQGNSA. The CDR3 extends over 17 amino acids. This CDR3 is CASSLVGTSGSRNEQFF. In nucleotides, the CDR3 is TGTGCCAGCAGCTTAGTAGGGACTAGCGGGAGTAGGAATGAGCAGTTCTTC.

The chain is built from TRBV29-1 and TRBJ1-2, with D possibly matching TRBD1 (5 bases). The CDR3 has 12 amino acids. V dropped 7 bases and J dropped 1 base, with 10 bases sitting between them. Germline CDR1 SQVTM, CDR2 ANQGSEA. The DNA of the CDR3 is TGCAGCGCATCGACAGTTAACTATGGCTACACCTTC. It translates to CSASTVNYGYTF.

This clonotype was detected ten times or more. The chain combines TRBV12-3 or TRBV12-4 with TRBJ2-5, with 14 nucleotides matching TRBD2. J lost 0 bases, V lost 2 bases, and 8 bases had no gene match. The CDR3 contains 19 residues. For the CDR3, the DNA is TGTGCCAGCAGTTTATTGGGACTAGCGGGAGTCGGGTACCAAGAGACCCAGTACTTC. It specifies CASSLLGLAGVGYQETQYF.

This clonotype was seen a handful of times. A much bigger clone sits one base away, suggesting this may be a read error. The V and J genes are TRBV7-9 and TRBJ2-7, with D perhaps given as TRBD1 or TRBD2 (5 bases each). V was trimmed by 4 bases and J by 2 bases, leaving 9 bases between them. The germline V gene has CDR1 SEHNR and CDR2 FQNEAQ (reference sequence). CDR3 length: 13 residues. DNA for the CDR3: TGTGCCAGCAGCTGGGACGGACCCTACGAGCAGTACTTC. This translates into CASSWDGPYEQYF.

The CDR3: CASSLGRTSPYEQYF. The CDR3 nucleotides are TGTGCCAGCAGTTTGGGGCGTACTAGCCCCTACGAGCAGTACTTC. The rearrangement joins TRBV12-3 or TRBV12-4 to TRBJ2-7, with D maybe TRBD2 (6 bases). The V gene lost 3 bases and the J gene lost 2 bases, with 14 bases spanning the gap. The CDR3 contains 15 residues.

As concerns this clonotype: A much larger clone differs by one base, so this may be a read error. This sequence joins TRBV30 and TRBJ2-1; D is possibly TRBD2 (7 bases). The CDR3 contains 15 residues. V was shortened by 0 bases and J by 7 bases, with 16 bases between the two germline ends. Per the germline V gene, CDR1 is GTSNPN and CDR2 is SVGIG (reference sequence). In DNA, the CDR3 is TGTGCCTGGAGTGTACTAGGGGGGGGCTGGAATGAGCAGTTCTTC. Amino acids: CAWSVLGGGWNEQFF.

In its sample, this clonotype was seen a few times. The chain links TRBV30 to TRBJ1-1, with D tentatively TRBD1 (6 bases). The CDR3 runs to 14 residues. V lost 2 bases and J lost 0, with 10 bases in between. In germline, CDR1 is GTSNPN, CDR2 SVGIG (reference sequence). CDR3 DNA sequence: TGTGCCTGGAGTTTCTCAGGGGTGAACACTGAAGCTTTCTTT. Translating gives CAWSFSGVNTEAFF.

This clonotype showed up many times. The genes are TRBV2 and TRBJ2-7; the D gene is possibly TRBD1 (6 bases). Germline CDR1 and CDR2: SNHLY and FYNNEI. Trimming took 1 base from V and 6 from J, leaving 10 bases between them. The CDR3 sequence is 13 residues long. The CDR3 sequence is CASSEEQGIEQYF. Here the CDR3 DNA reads TGTGCCAGCAGTGAAGAACAGGGAATCGAGCAGTACTTC.

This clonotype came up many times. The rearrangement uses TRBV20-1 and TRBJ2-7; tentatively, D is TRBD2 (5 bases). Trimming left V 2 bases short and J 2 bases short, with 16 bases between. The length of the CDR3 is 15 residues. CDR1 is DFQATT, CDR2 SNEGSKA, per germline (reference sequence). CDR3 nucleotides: TGCAGTGCTAGACTCGGACTCGTCCCCCCCTACGAGCAGTACTTC. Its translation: CSARLGLVPPYEQYF.

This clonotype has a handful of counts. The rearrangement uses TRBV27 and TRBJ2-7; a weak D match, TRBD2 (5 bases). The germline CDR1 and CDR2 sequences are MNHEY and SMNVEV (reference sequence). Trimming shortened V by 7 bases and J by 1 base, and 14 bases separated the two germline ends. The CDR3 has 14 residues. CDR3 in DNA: TGTGCCAGCAACCTATACGCGGGTTCCTACGAGCAGTACTTC. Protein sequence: CASNLYAGSYEQYF.

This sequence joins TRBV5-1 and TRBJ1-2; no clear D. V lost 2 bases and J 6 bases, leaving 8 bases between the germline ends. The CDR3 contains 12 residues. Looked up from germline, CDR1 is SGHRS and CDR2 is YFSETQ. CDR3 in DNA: TGCGCCAGCAGCTTAAACACGGATGGCTACACCTTC. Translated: CASSLNTDGYTF.

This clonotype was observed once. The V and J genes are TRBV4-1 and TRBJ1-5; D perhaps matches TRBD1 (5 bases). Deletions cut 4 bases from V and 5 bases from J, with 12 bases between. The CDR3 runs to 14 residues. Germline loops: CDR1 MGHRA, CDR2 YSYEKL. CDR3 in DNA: TGCGCCAGCAGCCGAGCAGAAGGGGATCAGCCCCAGCATTTT. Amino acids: CASSRAEGDQPQHF.

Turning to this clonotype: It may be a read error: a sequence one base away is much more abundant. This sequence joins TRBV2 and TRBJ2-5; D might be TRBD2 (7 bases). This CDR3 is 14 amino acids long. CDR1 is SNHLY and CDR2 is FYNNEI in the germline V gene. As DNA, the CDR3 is TGTGCCAGCACTGGGGGGGCTACACAAGAGACCCAGTGCTTC. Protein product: CASTGGATQETQCF.

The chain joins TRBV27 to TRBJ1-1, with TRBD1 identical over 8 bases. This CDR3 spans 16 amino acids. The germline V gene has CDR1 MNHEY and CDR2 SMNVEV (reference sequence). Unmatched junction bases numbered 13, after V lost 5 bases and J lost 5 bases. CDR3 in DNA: TGTGCCAGCAGTCCGATCGCCGGGACAGGAAAGACTGAAGCTTTCTTT. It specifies CASSPIAGTGKTEAFF.

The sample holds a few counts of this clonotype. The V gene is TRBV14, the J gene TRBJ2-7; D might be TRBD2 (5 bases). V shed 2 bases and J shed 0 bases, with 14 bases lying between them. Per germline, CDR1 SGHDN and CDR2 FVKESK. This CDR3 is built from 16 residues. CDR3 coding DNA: TGTGCCAGCAGCCAAAAAGGAGGCAGACTCTCCTACGAGCAGTACTTC. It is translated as CASSQKGGRLSYEQYF.

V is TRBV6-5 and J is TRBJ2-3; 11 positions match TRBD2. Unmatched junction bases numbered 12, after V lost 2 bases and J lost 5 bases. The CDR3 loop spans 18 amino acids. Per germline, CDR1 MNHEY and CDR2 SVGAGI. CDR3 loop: CASSYRRNLAGGQDTQYF. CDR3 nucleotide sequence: TGTGCCAGCAGTTACCGCCGCAACCTAGCGGGAGGACAAGATACGCAGTATTTT.

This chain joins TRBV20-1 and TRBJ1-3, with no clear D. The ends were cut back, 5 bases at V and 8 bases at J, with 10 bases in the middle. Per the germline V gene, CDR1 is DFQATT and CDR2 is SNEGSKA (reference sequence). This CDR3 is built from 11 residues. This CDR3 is CSAVGPDTIYF. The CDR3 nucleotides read TGCAGTGCTGTAGGGCCAGACACCATATATTTT.

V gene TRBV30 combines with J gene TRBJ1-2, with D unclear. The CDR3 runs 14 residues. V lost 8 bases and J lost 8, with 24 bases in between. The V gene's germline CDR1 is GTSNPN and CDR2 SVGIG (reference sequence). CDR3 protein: CAPPKDCTRRGYTF. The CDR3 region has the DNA TGTGCCCCTCCCAAGGACTGTACCAGGCGGGGCTACACCTTC.

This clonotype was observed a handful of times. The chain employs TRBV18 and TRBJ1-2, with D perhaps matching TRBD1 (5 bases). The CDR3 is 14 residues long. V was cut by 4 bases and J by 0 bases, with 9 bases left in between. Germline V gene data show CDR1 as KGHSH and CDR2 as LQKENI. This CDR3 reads CASSRDSTNYGYTF. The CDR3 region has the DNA TGTGCCAGCTCACGAGACAGCACTAACTATGGCTACACCTTC.